The source of this TCR beta chain is a study of cytomegalovirus exposure and HLA in healthy donors. General study points: Investigators reported some 150 TCR beta chains as tied to cytomegalovirus.

A single count supports this clone. Its antigen is not identified. Sequencing was performed with immunoSEQ multiplex PCR; in TCRdb, only in-frame clones are kept and a portion is missing. The sample has roughly 150,000 clones; 95% to 97% are singletons. The clonotype was recovered from a young woman in good health and CMV-seronegative. Source material: PBMCs.

CDR3 in amino acids: CASGGGLVADTQYF. The CDR3 bases are TGTGCCAGCGGGGGGGGACTAGTTGCAGATACGCAGTATTTT. This rearrangement joins TRBV7-3 to TRBJ2-3, with TRBD2 matching 8 bases. The junction had 8 bases not matched to a gene; V was cut back by 8 bases and J by 4 bases. The CDR3 sequence is 14 residues long. Germline CDR1 is SGHTA and CDR2 is FQGTGA.